This T cell receptor (beta chain) came from a study of cytomegalovirus exposure and HLA in healthy donors. Study-wide points: Productive rates of about 87% or about 30% were seen for most TCR beta V segments in an earlier analysis.

Researchers ran the PCR with 60 Vbeta and 13 Jbeta primers. TCRdb's copy holds only in-frame clones and misses some; the assay was immunoSEQ multiplex PCR. This sample has about 200,000 clones, with 80% to 90% found just once. As concerns this clone: What it binds is not known.

The V gene lost 10 bases and the J gene lost 5 bases, with 18 bases spanning the gap. The CDR3 has 13 residues. Germline loops: CDR1 MDHEN, CDR2 SYDVKM. Sequencing was performed on PBMCs. This chain connects TRBV28 to TRBJ2-7, with a tentative D call TRBD1 (5 bases). The origin of this receptor is a woman aged 25 to 39 in good health and CMV-seronegative. In DNA, the CDR3 is TGTGCCATTAGGGGCGCCCCTCTAGACGAGCAGTACTTC. It specifies CAIRGAPLDEQYF.